The rows below give T cell receptor beta chains drawn from one sample of a study of OX40 agonist ivuxolimab in advanced cancers. Produced via immunoSEQ multiplex PCR; TCRdb's table is partial and in-frame only. The sample lists 45,000 to 60,000 clones, 91% occurring once. The material sequenced was CD4+ or CD8+ T cells sorted from blood, taken in a trial of the OX40 agonist ivuxolimab. The receptors shown here come from an adult with an advanced solid tumor such as melanoma, head and neck, liver or kidney cancer. The CDR3 runs from the conserved cysteine through the conserved F or W. The order of the fields is V gene, J gene, CDR3 length, CDR3 protein.

>TRBV29-1|TRBJ1-4|15
CSVQKGTRANEKLFF
>TRBV7-2|TRBJ2-7|15
CASSLDRGFSYEQYF
>TRBV5-1|TRBJ1-1|16
CASSLEGTGANTEAFF
>TRBV7-2|TRBJ2-3|16
CASSLGQGRVSDTQYF
>TRBV20-1|TRBJ2-5|10
CSAGQGTQYF
>TRBV5-1|TRBJ2-7|12
CASSQRFYEQYF
>TRBV27|TRBJ1-2|13
CASSLNRGHGYTF
>TRBV7-3|TRBJ2-5|14
CASSLNKPGETQYF
>TRBV5-1|TRBJ2-5|14
CASSLAGQGETQYF
>TRBV18|TRBJ2-7|14
CASSRGGRDYEQYF
>TRBV2|TRBJ2-1|13
CASMSEQYNEQFF
>TRBV29-1|TRBJ1-3|13
CSGTPSSGNTIYF
>TRBV11-2|TRBJ1-1|15
CASSTWGLREAEAFF
>TRBV14|TRBJ1-2|16
CASSQGWTGSNYGYTF
>TRBV10-1|TRBJ2-1|14
CASSPGQGYNEQFF
>TRBV10-3|TRBJ1-2|14
CAISSGGSGYGYTF
>TRBV15|TRBJ1-1|16
CATSRGTGTLNTEAFF
>TRBV4-1|TRBJ2-3|17
CASSQGERIARTDTQYF
>TRBV7-8|TRBJ2-1|17
CASSPRGGRSNRNEQFF
>TRBV27|TRBJ2-2|17
CASSLFGQGANTGELFF
>TRBV9|TRBJ1-4|13
CASRGQGGEKLFF
>TRBV18|TRBJ2-1|14
CASSPPRTGIEQFF
>TRBV7-9|TRBJ2-3|12
CASSRKADTQYF
>TRBV2|TRBJ1-1|13
CASSEQGNTEAFF
>TRBV5-1|TRBJ2-7|15
CASSPTTGAVYEQYF
>TRBV15|TRBJ1-4|15
CATSRDQGREEKLFF
>TRBV4-1|TRBJ2-7|15
CASSQEGLNRYEQYF
>TRBV7-9|TRBJ2-1|15
CASSLGFGGRYEQFF
>TRBV11-2|TRBJ1-2|17
CASSSYFTRQGNYGYTF
>TRBV5-1|TRBJ2-5|15
CASSPDPGVKETQYF
>TRBV7-9|TRBJ2-3|13
CASRGQGRDTQYF
>TRBV5-1|TRBJ1-6|14
CASKLDGLNSPLHF
>TRBV9|TRBJ2-2|14
CASSVVSATGELFF
>TRBV20-1|TRBJ1-2|11
CSANLRGGYTF
>TRBV6-5|TRBJ1-1|13
CASSDKQNTEAFF
>TRBV5-1|TRBJ1-4|15
CASSTGGRVDEKLFF
>TRBV28|TRBJ2-5|13
CASSTTDRTTQYF
>TRBV10-3|TRBJ1-2|13
CAMRGQGTYGYTF
>TRBV7-9|TRBJ1-6|14
CASSLRTGGSPLHF
>TRBV11-2|TRBJ1-2|13
CASSSDSTAGYTF
>TRBV2|TRBJ2-7|13
CASRTSGAYEQYF
>TRBV29-1|TRBJ1-1|18
CSVGDAGVWTGMNTEAFF
>TRBV2|TRBJ2-7|14
CASSGSGSPHEQYF
>TRBV7-9|TRBJ2-7|15
CASSLAGSYSYEQYF
>TRBV5-1|TRBJ2-5|15
CASSFASGGWSAQYF
>TRBV6-4|TRBJ1-5|16
CASSACKGTEAQPQHF
>TRBV5-1|TRBJ1-1|13
CASSLQGNTEAFF
>TRBV5-1|TRBJ2-7|12
CASSQTAYEQYF
>TRBV7-3|TRBJ1-2|14
CASSLNRGDYGYTF
>TRBV7-9|TRBJ2-5|15
CASSLARGAQETQYF
>TRBV28|TRBJ2-2|12
CGSRENTGELFF
>TRBV28|TRBJ2-1|14
CASSLRPPGHEQFF
>TRBV5-1|TRBJ2-7|14
CASSSTSGVYEQYF
>TRBV20-1|TRBJ2-7|11
CSAPDRREQYF
>TRBV28|TRBJ1-5|13
CASRGQVNQPQHF
>TRBV5-1|TRBJ1-4|16
CASSLRGDRGEEKLFF